Each of the 9 T cell receptor beta chains below was sequenced from the same sample in a study of cytomegalovirus exposure and HLA in healthy donors. The primer mix had 60 Vbeta and 13 Jbeta primers. This table comes from immunoSEQ multiplex PCR, and its TCRdb copy is limited to in-frame clones, with some not included. In the table there are 150,000 to 200,000 clones, just over 75% of which are singletons. What was sequenced was PBMCs. The origin of the receptors is a woman in her forties in good health and CMV-seronegative.

V is TRBV27 and J is TRBJ2-5; 8 positions match TRBD2. Per the germline V gene, CDR1 is MNHEY and CDR2 is SMNVEV (reference sequence). The CDR3 runs to 15 residues. J gave up 2 bases and V 6 bases, and 8 bases lay outside the gene matches. DNA of the CDR3: TGTGCCAGCAGACAGAAGCGGGAGAGGCAAGAGACCCAGTACTTC. Encoded protein: CASRQKRERQETQYF.

DNA for the CDR3: TGTGCCAGCAGCCAAGAGGGTCCGGCGGGAGGCACAGATACGCAGTATTTT. It yields the protein CASSQEGPAGGTDTQYF. The V gene is TRBV4-2, the J gene TRBJ2-3; 7 bases match TRBD2. CDR1 LGHNA and CDR2 YNFKEQ come from the germline V gene. V shed 0 bases and J 1 base; nucleotides not matched to a gene: 7. The CDR3 is made up of 17 amino acids.

The chain couples TRBV5-6 to TRBJ2-1; D unresolved. The V end lost 4 bases, the J end lost 6 bases, and 11 bases lay between the germline ends. CDR1 is SGHDT and CDR2 is YYEEEE in the germline V gene. This CDR3 comprises 13 residues. CDR3 in amino acids: CASSLYNSNEQFF. The DNA for the CDR3 is TGTGCCAGCAGCCTCTATAATAGCAATGAGCAGTTCTTC.

The chain links TRBV11-3 to TRBJ2-3; 9 bases are shared with TRBD2. The CDR3 length is 13 residues. Unmatched junction bases numbered 4, after V lost 5 bases and J lost 7 bases. Germline CDR1 reads SGHNT; CDR2 reads YENEEA. The CDR3 coding sequence is TGTGCCAGCAGCCGGACTAGCGCAAATACGCAGTATTTT. Its translation is CASSRTSANTQYF.

The genes are TRBV28 and TRBJ2-7; 7 nucleotides match TRBD2. This CDR3 has 14 amino acids. CDR1 and CDR2 from the germline V gene are MDHEN and SYDVKM. The ends lost 3 bases at V and 5 bases at J; junction bases unmatched: 7. CDR3 in DNA: TGTGCCAGCAGTTTGGGGGGGAGGTATAACGAGCAGTACTTC. It encodes CASSLGGRYNEQYF.

This clone appeared a few times. This chain links TRBV7-9 with TRBJ2-2; D is possibly TRBD1 (5 bases). CDR3 length equals 15 residues. V lost 3 bases and J lost 7, with 15 bases in between. CDR1 and CDR2 (germline): SEHNR, FQNEAQ (reference sequence). The CDR3 region is CASSLTAGQDGELFF. CDR3 DNA sequence: TGTGCCAGCAGCTTGACGGCAGGGCAGGACGGGGAGCTGTTTTTT.

This clone turned up a few times. The chain has TRBV6-1 and TRBJ1-1; tentatively, D is TRBD1 (6 bases). The CDR3 runs 14 residues. Trimming left V 2 bases short and J 3 bases short, with 10 bases between. Germline lookup yields CDR1 MNHNS and CDR2 SASEGT. For the CDR3, the DNA is TGTGCCAGCAGTGAAACCAGGGGCGACACTGAAGCTTTCTTT. Its translation is CASSETRGDTEAFF.

This chain connects TRBV7-8 to TRBJ2-1; the D gene is possibly TRBD2 (5 bases). CDR1 SGHVS and CDR2 FQNEAQ come from the germline V gene. V lost 0 bases and J lost 4, with 10 bases in between. There are 15 residues in the CDR3. CDR3 amino acids: CASSLASLAYNEQFF. CDR3 coding DNA: TGTGCCAGCAGCTTAGCGAGTCTAGCTTACAATGAGCAGTTCTTC.

This clone was observed a handful of times. The J gene is TRBJ1-5, the V gene TRBV28; D perhaps matches TRBD1 (5 bases). The V end was cut by 7 bases, the J end by 7 bases, with 17 bases between. This CDR3 is built from 14 residues. Per germline, CDR1 MDHEN and CDR2 SYDVKM. CDR3 nucleotide sequence: TGTGCCAGCATTTTGCAGGGCGCCGGGCAGCCCCAGCATTTT. The encoded protein is CASILQGAGQPQHF. The complete variable domain, with remaining parts taken from reference TRBV28 and TRBJ1-5, reads DVKVTQSSRYLVKRTGEKVFLECVQDMDHENMFWYRQDPGLGLRLIYFSYDVKMKEKGDIPEGYSVSREKKERFSLILESASTNQTSMYLCASILQGAGQPQHFGDGTRLSIL.